Listed below are T cell receptor beta chains from one sample, sequenced in a study of shared T cell receptors in the human thymus. The method was immunoSEQ multiplex PCR; TCRdb's version includes in-frame clones alone and lacks a portion of them. The profile shows over 650,000 clones, roughly 86% of them singletons. These data are also associated with another study on human thymus T cells.

The sample comprised thymocytes. These receptor sequences come from a boy under two years old with a congenital heart defect. Both conserved end residues are part of each CDR3. A D gene is named only where the DNA matches it firmly. A row's size may be missing; if present it is once, few, many or a size class.

size,J,D,V,DNA,CDR3
NA,TRBJ2-5,NA,TRBV7-9,TGTGCCAGCAGCTTAACAGGGAACCAAGAGACCCAGTACTTC,CASSLTGNQETQYF
NA,TRBJ2-1,NA,TRBV29-1,TGCAGCGTAATAAGGGCTAGCCATGACAATGAGCAGTTCTTC,CSVIRASHDNEQFF
NA,TRBJ2-3,TRBD2,TRBV4-3,TGCGCCAGCAGCCAAGAGGTCCCCTTTAAGCGGGGGGGCACGCATACGCAGTATTTT,CASSQEVPFKRGGTHTQYF
NA,TRBJ2-4,TRBD1,TRBV7-9,TGTGCCAGCAGTATTCTGACAGGGGCCAAAAACATTCAGTACTTC,CASSILTGAKNIQYF
NA,TRBJ2-7,TRBD2,TRBV6-6,TGTGCCAGCAGCCCTCCGGGGAAGCGGGAGGGATACGAGCAGTACTTC,CASSPPGKREGYEQYF
NA,TRBJ1-4,NA,TRBV6-5,TGTGCCAGCAGTTACGGTGACAGGGAAAAACTGTTTTTT,CASSYGDREKLFF
NA,TRBJ2-1,NA,TRBV28,TGTGCCAGTTCGGGTCAAACAGGGTTATTATCCTACAATGAGCAGTTCTTC,CASSGQTGLLSYNEQFF
NA,TRBJ2-3,NA,TRBV29-1,TGCAGCGTTGAAGATCTGACAGATACGCAGTATTTT,CSVEDLTDTQYF
NA,TRBJ2-2,TRBD2,TRBV19,TGTGCCAGTGGGTCCGGACTAGCGGATAACACCGGGGAGCTGTTTTTT,CASGSGLADNTGELFF
NA,TRBJ2-2,TRBD2,TRBV11-2,TGTGCCAGCAGCTCACGGACTAGCGGGAACACCGGGGAGCTGTTTTTT,CASSSRTSGNTGELFF
NA,TRBJ2-3,TRBD1,TRBV27,TGTGCCAGCAGTTTAAACGCCGGGACAGGGGGTCCCGATACGCAGTATTTT,CASSLNAGTGGPDTQYF
NA,TRBJ2-7,TRBD1,TRBV4-1,TGCGCCAGCAGCCAAGCCTACCCACAGGGGCCTTCCTACGAGCAGTACTTC,CASSQAYPQGPSYEQYF
few,TRBJ1-1,TRBD1,TRBV5-1,TGCGCCAGCAGCTTGAATACAGGGGGCAGTGAAGCTTTCTTT,CASSLNTGGSEAFF
NA,TRBJ1-2,NA,TRBV5-8,TGTGCCAGCCGCTCCTCGCCAAAGCCCATATATGGCTACACCTTC,CASRSSPKPIYGYTF
NA,TRBJ2-5,NA,TRBV7-9,TGTGCCAGCAGCTCCCCCCTCGGAGAGACCCAGTACTTC,CASSSPLGETQYF
NA,TRBJ2-5,NA,TRBV27,TGTGCCAGCAGTTTATTCGGTCGGCAAGAGACCCAGTACTTC,CASSLFGRQETQYF
NA,TRBJ2-7,TRBD2,TRBV5-4,TGTGCCAGCAGCTTGGAGGGACTAGCGGGAGTCCGGTACTTC,CASSLEGLAGVRYF
NA,TRBJ2-2,NA,TRBV4-3,TGCGCCAGCAGCCAAGAAGGTCCCCGGGGAGGTCGGACCGGGGAGCTGTTTTTT,CASSQEGPRGGRTGELFF
NA,TRBJ2-7,NA,TRBV4-1,TGCGCCAGCAGCCAAGATGGGCTTTCGGCATCCGAGCAGTACTTC,CASSQDGLSASEQYF
NA,TRBJ1-4,NA,TRBV5-6,TGTGCCAGCAGCGTTCTCGGTTGGAGGGTTCTAGGTGAAAAACTGTTTTTT,CASSVLGWRVLGEKLFF
NA,TRBJ2-1,TRBD2,TRBV18,TGTGCCAGCTCACCGGGACTAGATCGATACAATGAGCAGTTCTTC,CASSPGLDRYNEQFF
NA,TRBJ1-4,NA,TRBV27,TGTGCCAGCAGTTATCTCCACCGGGGGGAAGCTAATGAAAAACTGTTTTTT,CASSYLHRGEANEKLFF
NA,TRBJ2-7,TRBD1,TRBV2,TGTGCCAGCACCAAGGAGACAGGGCCCTCCTACGAGCAGTACTTC,CASTKETGPSYEQYF
NA,TRBJ2-1,TRBD2,TRBV5-4,TGTGCCAGCACCGGGGGGGGACTAGGAACTGAGCAGTTCTTC,CASTGGGLGTEQFF
NA,TRBJ1-2,NA,TRBV10-2,TGCGCCAGCAGTGAGCCAGGGCCCAAATATGGCTACACCTTC,CASSEPGPKYGYTF
NA,TRBJ1-1,NA,TRBV27,TGTGCCAGCAAACTGAGGGCGAACACTGAAGCTTTCTTT,CASKLRANTEAFF
few,TRBJ2-7,NA,TRBV28,TGTGCCAGCATCGCTAGCGTTGGGAGCTCCTACGAGCAGTACTTC,CASIASVGSSYEQYF
NA,TRBJ1-2,TRBD1,TRBV4-3,TGCGCCAGCAGCCAAGCTCCTCCCGGGACAGGGTCTTATGGCTACACCTTC,CASSQAPPGTGSYGYTF
NA,TRBJ1-5,NA,TRBV25-1,TGTGCCAGCAGTGGGGGGGATCCCTATAGCAATCAGCCCCAGCATTTT,CASSGGDPYSNQPQHF
NA,TRBJ2-1,TRBD2,TRBV9,TGTGCCAGCAGCGTAACGAGGGCTAGCGGGTACAATGAGCAGTTCTTC,CASSVTRASGYNEQFF
NA,TRBJ1-6,NA,TRBV15,TGTGCCACCAGCAGAGATCGGGCGGGGAGCTCCTATAATTCACCCCTCCACTTT,CATSRDRAGSSYNSPLHF
NA,TRBJ1-1,NA,TRBV2,TGTGCCAGCAGTGAACGGAAGCCTACAGCCAACACTGAAGCTTTCTTT,CASSERKPTANTEAFF
NA,TRBJ1-1,NA,TRBV7-2,TGTGCCAGCAGCTTAGAGGCCAACCTACAGGTGAACACTGAAGCTTTCTTT,CASSLEANLQVNTEAFF
NA,TRBJ2-1,TRBD2,TRBV25-1,TGTGCCAGCAGTTTAATGGGCGGGGGCTCCTACAATGAGCAGTTCTTC,CASSLMGGGSYNEQFF
NA,TRBJ1-5,NA,TRBV15,TGTGCCACCAGCAGAGATCGATCGCGATCACGAAGCAATCAGCCCCAGCATTTT,CATSRDRSRSRSNQPQHF
NA,TRBJ1-5,TRBD1,TRBV6-1,TGTGCCAGCAGTGAAAGGGCAGGGGGCTATCAGCCCCAGCATTTT,CASSERAGGYQPQHF
NA,TRBJ2-2,NA,TRBV2,TGTGCCAGCATAGCGGGGGACAGGCACACCGGGGAGCTGTTTTTT,CASIAGDRHTGELFF
NA,TRBJ2-1,NA,TRBV7-9,TGTGCCAGCAGCTCATTGGTGGGTGTACGGGATGAGCAGTTCTTC,CASSSLVGVRDEQFF
NA,TRBJ2-1,NA,TRBV4-1,TGCGCCAGCAGCCAAGTTGTAGTAGCCCTTTACAATGAGCAGTTCTTC,CASSQVVVALYNEQFF
NA,TRBJ2-2,TRBD2,TRBV5-6,TGTGCCAGCAGCTTGACGGGGGGGCCCGCGAACACCGGGGAGCTGTTTTTT,CASSLTGGPANTGELFF
NA,TRBJ1-1,TRBD1,TRBV5-6,TGTGCCAGCAGTCACGACAGGGACCCTGAAGCTTTCTTT,CASSHDRDPEAFF
few,TRBJ2-3,TRBD2,TRBV4-3,TGCGCCAGCAGCCAGGGGACTAGCGGTAGCACAGATACGCAGTATTTT,CASSQGTSGSTDTQYF
NA,TRBJ1-5,TRBD1,TRBV28,TGTGCCAGCAGTCACGCAGGGGGGGGACAGGGTAGGAAGAGCAATCAGCCCCAGCATTTT,CASSHAGGGQGRKSNQPQHF
NA,TRBJ2-7,NA,TRBV6-5,TGTGCCAGCAGTTCTACCGGGAGCTACTCCTACGAGCAGTACTTC,CASSSTGSYSYEQYF
NA,TRBJ2-7,TRBD1,TRBV28,TGTGCCAGCAGTTTAACCGGGACAGACCTCCCCTCCTACGAGCAGTACTTC,CASSLTGTDLPSYEQYF
NA,TRBJ2-7,TRBD1,TRBV18,TGTGCCAGCTCACCACCTTTAGGACAGGGAATAACCTACGAGCAGTACTTC,CASSPPLGQGITYEQYF
NA,TRBJ1-2,NA,TRBV11-2,TGTGCCAGCAGCTTAGAGTGGGAGGCGCGTGGCTACACCTTC,CASSLEWEARGYTF
NA,TRBJ2-1,TRBD2,TRBV5-1,TGCGCCAGCAGCTGCACGGGACTAGCGGGGGGGGGCTCAGGCAATGAGCAGTTCTTC,CASSCTGLAGGGSGNEQFF
NA,TRBJ1-1,NA,TRBV6-5,TGTGCCAGCAGTCTGGGTGACTACTTGAACACTGAAGCTTTCTTT,CASSLGDYLNTEAFF
NA,TRBJ1-4,NA,TRBV5-1,TGCGCCAGCAGACTCGCCCCTTACAGGGAGTCCAATGAAAAACTGTTTTTT,CASRLAPYRESNEKLFF
NA,TRBJ2-1,NA,TRBV5-1,TGCGCCAGACCGCGAATCAATGAGCAGTTCTTC,CARPRINEQFF
NA,TRBJ2-1,TRBD2,TRBV5-6,TGTGCCAGCAGTCGCAAGGAAGCGGGGGAGATCTATGAGCAGTTCTTC,CASSRKEAGEIYEQFF
NA,TRBJ1-1,NA,TRBV27,TGTGCCAGCAGTTTGGACAGACTCAAGATGAACACTGAAGCTTTCTTT,CASSLDRLKMNTEAFF